The next 28 T cell receptor beta chains were all read from a single sample in a study of preoperative IRX-2 immunotherapy in early breast cancer. Sequenced by immunoSEQ multiplex PCR; TCRdb stores in-frame clones only, minus some. The sample includes under 40,000 clones, about 96% of them seen just once. Indicated treatment: preoperative locoregional IRX-2 cytokine immunotherapy. The specimen was obtained from a patient treated with IRX-2 immunotherapy. The receptors originated from a human donor with breast cancer.

The rearrangement links TRBV11-2 to TRBJ2-5; 9 bases agree with TRBD2. With 5 bases clipped from V and 5 bases from J, the junction kept 6 bases outside the gene matches. This CDR3 spans 14 amino acids. Germline V gene lookup returns CDR1 SGHAT and CDR2 FQNNGV. This chain's CDR3 is CASSNLAGLETQYF. CDR3 DNA sequence: TGTGCCAGCAGCAATCTAGCGGGATTGGAGACCCAGTACTTC.

The chain combines TRBV4-2 with TRBJ1-2; D is uncertain. V lost 0 bases, J lost 2 bases, and 10 bases lay in between. The CDR3 sequence is 15 residues long. The germline V gene encodes CDR1 LGHNA and CDR2 YNFKEQ. CDR3 in DNA: TGTGCCAGCAGCCAAGATTATACGGAAAACTATGGCTACACCTTC. Its protein product is CASSQDYTENYGYTF.

The chain has TRBV6-6 and TRBJ2-7, with 12 bases identical to TRBD2. Germline values: CDR1 MNHNY, CDR2 SVGAGI (reference sequence). V shed 9 bases and J 4 bases; nucleotides not matched to a gene: 4. The CDR3 has 13 residues. The CDR3 nucleotides read TGTGCCAGTATAGGGACTAGCGGGTACGAGCAGTACTTC. It codes for CASIGTSGYEQYF.

CDR3 residues: CASSLQAYEQYF. The CDR3, as DNA: TGTGCCAGCAGTTTACAAGCCTACGAGCAGTACTTC. This chain connects TRBV28 to TRBJ2-5; D gene unclear. Matching the DNA end better, TRBJ2-7 makes the J call doubtful. Germline values: CDR1 MDHEN, CDR2 SYDVKM. The CDR3 is 12 amino acids.

This clone was counted once. V and J are TRBV23-1 and TRBJ2-7; D is uncertain. TRBV23-1 is known as an ORF, though its function is uncertain. This CDR3 region has 15 residues. The V end was cut by 2 bases, the J end by 4 bases, with 15 bases between. CDR3 coding DNA: TGCGCCAGCAGTCAACCTCCGACGGAGATGTACGAGCAGTACTTC. It specifies CASSQPPTEMYEQYF.

The chain links TRBV5-1 to TRBJ1-5; no firm D call. The CDR3 totals 14 residues. Trimming pared 2 bases from V and 1 base from J, leaving 7 bases between. Germline V gene sequence: CDR1 SGHRS, CDR2 YFSETQ. The CDR3 reads CASSLGPSNQPQHF. The DNA of the CDR3 is TGCGCCAGCAGCTTAGGCCCAAGCAATCAGCCCCAGCATTTT.

CDR3: CASSPPDSYGYTF. CDR3 bases: TGTGCCAGCAGCCCGCCGGACAGCTATGGCTACACCTTC. The V gene is TRBV7-9, the J gene TRBJ1-2; TRBD1 might be the D (6 bases). CDR1 SEHNR and CDR2 FQNEAQ come from the germline V gene (reference sequence). Trimming removed 5 bases at V and 4 bases at J, with 11 bases between. The CDR3 sequence is 13 residues long. The complete variable domain, with remaining parts taken from reference TRBV7-9 and TRBJ1-2, reads DTGVSQNPRHKITKRGQNVTFRCDPISEHNRLYWYRQTLGQGPEFLTYFQNEAQLEKSRLLSDRFSAERPKGSFSTLEIQRTEQGDSAMYLCASSPPDSYGYTFGSGTRLTVV.

This chain connects TRBV7-8 to TRBJ2-5; perhaps TRBD2 as D (6 bases). V lost 8 bases to trimming and J lost 4 bases, with 20 bases between them. The CDR3 has 15 residues. In germline, CDR1 is SGHVS, CDR2 FQNEAQ. CDR3 DNA: TGTGCCAGCGGAGGGGCGACGGCAATTAGAGAGACCCAGTACTTC. It encodes CASGGATAIRETQYF.

The chain uses TRBV7-3 and TRBJ2-3; D is uncertain. The length of the CDR3 is 14 residues. From germline, CDR1 is SGHTA and CDR2 FQGTGA. The V end was cut by 4 bases, the J end by 2 bases, with 10 bases between. Here the CDR3 reads CASSYDGNTDTQYF. The CDR3 DNA is TGTGCCAGCAGCTACGACGGCAACACAGATACGCAGTATTTT.

This chain joins TRBV27 and TRBJ1-3; no firm D call. The V gene lost 3 bases and the J gene lost 3 bases, with 0 bases spanning the gap. The CDR3 totals 11 residues. In germline, CDR1 is MNHEY, CDR2 SMNVEV (reference sequence). CDR3 protein: CASSFGNTIYF. CDR3 DNA sequence: TGTGCCAGCAGTTTTGGAAACACCATATATTTT.

This chain joins TRBV15 and TRBJ1-5, with D uncertain. This CDR3 is 14 amino acids long. Per germline, CDR1 LNHNV and CDR2 YYDKDF (reference sequence). Trimming removed 4 bases at V and 6 bases at J, with 13 bases between. CDR3 sequence (DNA): TGTGCCACCAGCACAAGTAAATGGGTTCAGCCCCAGCATTTT. Translating gives CATSTSKWVQPQHF.

The CDR3 is CASSLFRAEGSYEQYF. Here the CDR3 DNA reads TGCGCCAGCAGTCTTTTTCGGGCAGAAGGGAGCTACGAGCAGTACTTC. The gene calls are TRBV23-1 and TRBJ2-7, with D maybe TRBD2 (5 bases). TRBV23-1 is an ORF, with its function uncertain. The V gene lost 4 bases and the J gene lost 3 bases, with 19 bases spanning the gap. The CDR3 consists of 16 residues.

The V and J genes are TRBV10-2 and TRBJ2-7; a weak D match, TRBD1 (6 bases). CDR1 WSHSY and CDR2 SAAADI come from the germline V gene. The CDR3 consists of 13 residues. The germline V and J ends were trimmed by 7 bases and 1 base, with 11 bases remaining between them. For the CDR3, the DNA is TGCGCCAGCACTTCGACAGGTTCCTACGAGCAGTACTTC. Protein sequence: CASTSTGSYEQYF.

The chain has TRBV30 and TRBJ2-7, with a weak D call TRBD1 (5 bases). Trimming pared 4 bases from V and 2 bases from J, leaving 9 bases between. Looked up from germline, CDR1 is GTSNPN and CDR2 is SVGIG (reference sequence). The CDR3 covers 12 residues. The CDR3 protein is CAWNQGTYEQYF. Here the CDR3 DNA reads TGTGCCTGGAACCAGGGCACCTACGAGCAGTACTTC.

J is TRBJ2-7 and V is TRBV2, with 13 bases identical to TRBD2. The CDR3 is made up of 17 amino acids. Germline CDR1 reads SNHLY; CDR2 reads FYNNEI. Losses at the gene ends were 3 bases for V and 0 bases for J; bases not matched to a gene: 5. The CDR3 DNA follows: TGTGCCAGCAGTGACGGGACTAGCGGGGATAGCTCCTACGAGCAGTACTTC. Its protein is CASSDGTSGDSSYEQYF.

The gene calls are TRBV5-1 and TRBJ2-7; 7 nucleotides agree with TRBD1. The length of the CDR3 is 17 residues. J was trimmed by 4 bases and V by 4 bases; bases with no gene match: 17. Germline V gene lookup returns CDR1 SGHRS and CDR2 YFSETQ. This chain's CDR3 is CASSDPKMDRIGYEQYF. The DNA of the CDR3 is TGCGCCAGCAGCGACCCAAAAATGGACAGGATAGGATACGAGCAGTACTTC. Filled out from reference TRBV5-1 and TRBJ2-7, the complete variable domain reads KAGVTQTPRYLIKTRGQQVTLSCSPISGHRSVSWYQQTPGQGLQFLFEYFSETQRNKGNFPGRFSGRQFSNSRSEMNVSTLELGDSALYLCASSDPKMDRIGYEQYFGPGTRLTVT.

The chain joins TRBV4-1 to TRBJ1-5; 7 bases are a match to TRBD1. Germline-derived CDR1 and CDR2 are MGHRA and YSYEKL. The CDR3 has 16 residues. The trim removed 4 bases at V and 4 bases at J, leaving 10 bases unmatched. The CDR3 reads CASSLQEEQGNQPQHF. CDR3 DNA: TGCGCCAGCAGCCTCCAGGAGGAACAGGGGAATCAGCCCCAGCATTTT.

The CDR3 loop reads CAISEWGKNSPLHF. The CDR3 region has the DNA TGTGCCATCAGTGAATGGGGTAAGAATTCACCCCTCCACTTT. This chain joins TRBV10-3 and TRBJ1-6; D is unresolved. Trimming stripped 3 bases from V and 7 bases from J, with 10 bases between. This CDR3 has 14 residues. Germline CDR1 ENHRY, CDR2 SYGVKD.

The chain recombines TRBV7-9 with TRBJ2-7; D remains ambiguous. CDR1 and CDR2 (germline): SEHNR, FQNEAQ (reference sequence). The CDR3 has 12 amino acids. V was trimmed by 5 bases and J by 8 bases, leaving 13 bases between them. As DNA, the CDR3 is TGTGCCAGCAGCCCCCCAGGCTCGCAGCAGTACTTC. Protein sequence: CASSPPGSQQYF.

This clone is deemed large (0.1 to 1%). The CDR3 loop is CASSLGSAPHQPQHF. The CDR3 nucleotides are TGTGCCAGCAGTTTAGGGTCAGCGCCCCATCAGCCCCAGCATTTT. The chain carries TRBV27 and TRBJ1-5, with D unresolved. The CDR3 covers 15 residues. Germline V gene sequence: CDR1 MNHEY, CDR2 SMNVEV (reference sequence). Deletions cut 2 bases from V and 5 bases from J, with 13 bases between.

The chain employs TRBV14 and TRBJ2-7; TRBD1 matches at 7 bases. The CDR3 sequence is 14 residues long. J was trimmed by 3 bases and V by 4 bases; bases with no gene match: 6. Germline V gene sequence: CDR1 SGHDN, CDR2 FVKESK. This chain's CDR3 is CASSPPGQLYEQYF. As DNA, the CDR3 is TGTGCCAGCAGCCCACCGGGACAGCTCTACGAGCAGTACTTC.

The V call is TRBV11-2, the J call TRBJ2-1, with TRBD2 matching over 11 bases. This CDR3 spans 14 amino acids. Germline-derived CDR1 and CDR2 are SGHAT and FQNNGV. Losses at the gene ends were 5 bases for V and 5 bases for J; bases not matched to a gene: 2. The CDR3 is CASSVAGGHNEQFF. DNA for the CDR3: TGTGCCAGCAGCGTAGCGGGAGGGCACAATGAGCAGTTCTTC.

The chain carries TRBV5-1 and TRBJ1-2; 11 bases align to TRBD1. CDR1 and CDR2 (germline): SGHRS, YFSETQ. V lost 3 bases to trimming and J lost 6 bases; unmatched junction nucleotides: 7. CDR3 length: 15 amino acids. The CDR3 sequence: CASSSGQGAINGYTF. The CDR3 coding sequence is TGCGCCAGCAGCTCAGGACAGGGGGCGATCAATGGCTACACCTTC. The full variable domain, rest sourced from reference TRBV5-1 and TRBJ1-2, is KAGVTQTPRYLIKTRGQQVTLSCSPISGHRSVSWYQQTPGQGLQFLFEYFSETQRNKGNFPGRFSGRQFSNSRSEMNVSTLELGDSALYLCASSSGQGAINGYTFGSGTRLTVV.

This clone was seen a single time. The chain uses TRBV28 and TRBJ2-1; TRBD1 might be the D (5 bases). V was clipped by 5 bases and J by 8 bases, with 10 bases between them. The CDR3 is made up of 12 amino acids. From germline, CDR1 is MDHEN and CDR2 SYDVKM. The CDR3 is CASSPDSYEQFF. The CDR3 nucleotides read TGTGCCAGCAGTCCCGACAGTTATGAGCAGTTCTTC.

The chain combines TRBV10-3 with TRBJ2-5; weak D call: TRBD2 (5 bases). The better agreement between TRBJ2-7 and the DNA end casts doubt on the J call. The CDR3 length is 15 residues. The germline V gene encodes CDR1 ENHRY and CDR2 SYGVKD. As DNA, the CDR3 is TGTGCCATCGGTTTGGCCGCTAGCACAATGTACGAGCAGTACTTC. It codes for CAIGLAASTMYEQYF.

The chain couples TRBV18 to TRBJ2-1; D is perhaps TRBD1 or TRBD2 (6 bases each). This CDR3 region has 15 residues. V shed 3 bases and J shed 16 bases, with 25 bases lying between them. The germline V gene has CDR1 KGHSH and CDR2 LQKENI. CDR3 nucleotides: TGTGCCAGCTCACCGTTCGGGGGCGCGGTAACTATTGTATTCTTC. It yields the protein CASSPFGGAVTIVFF. Full variable domain (rest looked up from reference TRBV18 and TRBJ2-1): NAGVMQNPRHLVRRRGQEARLRCSPMKGHSHVYWYRQLPEEGLKFMVYLQKENIIDESGMPKERFSAEFPKEGPSILRIQQVVRGDSAAYFCASSPFGGAVTIVFFGPGTRLTVL.

This sequence joins TRBV4-3 and TRBJ2-3; 7 bases fit TRBD2. The CDR3 runs to 15 residues. Trimming at V came to 5 bases and at J to 0 bases, leaving 5 bases not matched to a gene. Germline V lookup: CDR1 LGHNA, CDR2 YSLEER. CDR3 sequence (DNA): TGCGCCAGCAGCAGACGGGAGGCGAGCACAGATACGCAGTATTTT. This gives the protein CASSRREASTDTQYF.

This clone was counted once. The chain has TRBV2 and TRBJ2-7; D gene uncertain. The CDR3 consists of 13 residues. The germline V and J ends were trimmed by 7 bases and 0 bases, with 10 bases remaining between them. Germline CDR1 reads SNHLY; CDR2 reads FYNNEI. CDR3 in amino acids: CASKRTYSYEQYF. The CDR3 bases are TGTGCCAGCAAAAGGACCTACTCCTACGAGCAGTACTTC.